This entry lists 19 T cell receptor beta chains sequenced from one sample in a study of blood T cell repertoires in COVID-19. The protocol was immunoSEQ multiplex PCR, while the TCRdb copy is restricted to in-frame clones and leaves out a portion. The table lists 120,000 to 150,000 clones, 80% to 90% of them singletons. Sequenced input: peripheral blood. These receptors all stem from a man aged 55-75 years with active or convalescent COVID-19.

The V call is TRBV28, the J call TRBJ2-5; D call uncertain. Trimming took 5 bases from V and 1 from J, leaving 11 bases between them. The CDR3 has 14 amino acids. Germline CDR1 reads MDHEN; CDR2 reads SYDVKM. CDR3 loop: CASSPSRSQETQYF. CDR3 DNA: TGTGCCAGCAGTCCCTCAAGGAGCCAAGAGACCCAGTACTTC.

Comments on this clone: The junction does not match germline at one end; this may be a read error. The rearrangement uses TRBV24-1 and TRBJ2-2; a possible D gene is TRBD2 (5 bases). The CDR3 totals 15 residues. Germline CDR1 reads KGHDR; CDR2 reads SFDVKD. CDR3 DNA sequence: TGTGCAACCAGTGATTTTGGAGGGAACACCGGGGAGCTGTTTTTT. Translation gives CATSDFGGNTGELFF.

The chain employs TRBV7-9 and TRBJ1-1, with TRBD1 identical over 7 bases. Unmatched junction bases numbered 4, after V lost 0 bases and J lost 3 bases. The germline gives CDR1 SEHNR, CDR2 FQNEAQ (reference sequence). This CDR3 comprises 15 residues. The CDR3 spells CASSLARTGDTEAFF. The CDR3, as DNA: TGTGCCAGCAGCTTAGCAAGGACAGGAGACACTGAAGCTTTCTTT.

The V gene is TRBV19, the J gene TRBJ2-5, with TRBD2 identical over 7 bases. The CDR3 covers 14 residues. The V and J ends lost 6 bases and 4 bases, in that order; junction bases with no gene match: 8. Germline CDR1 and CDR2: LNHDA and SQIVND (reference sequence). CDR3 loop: CASREAGAGETQYF. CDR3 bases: TGTGCCAGTAGGGAGGCGGGAGCGGGAGAGACCCAGTACTTC.

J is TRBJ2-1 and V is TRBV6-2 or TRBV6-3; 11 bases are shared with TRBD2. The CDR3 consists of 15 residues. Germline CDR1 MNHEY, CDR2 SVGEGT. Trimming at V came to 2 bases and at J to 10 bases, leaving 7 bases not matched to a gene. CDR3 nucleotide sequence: TGTGCCAGCAGTTACGAGTTAGCGGGAGGGTGGGAGCAGTTCTTC. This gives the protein CASSYELAGGWEQFF.

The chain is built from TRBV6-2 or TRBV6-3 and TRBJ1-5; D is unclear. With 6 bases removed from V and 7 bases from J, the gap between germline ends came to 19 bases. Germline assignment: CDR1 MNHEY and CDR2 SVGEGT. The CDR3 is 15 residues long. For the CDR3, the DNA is TGTGCCAGCAGCTCCCTTAGCCCGACCTACCAGCCCCAGCATTTT. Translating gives CASSSLSPTYQPQHF.

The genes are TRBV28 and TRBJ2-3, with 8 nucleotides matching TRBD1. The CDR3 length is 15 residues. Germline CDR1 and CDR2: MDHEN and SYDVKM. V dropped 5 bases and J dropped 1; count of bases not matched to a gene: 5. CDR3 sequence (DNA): TGTGCCAGCAGTCCCAGGGGGCACGGCACAGATACGCAGTATTTT. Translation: CASSPRGHGTDTQYF.

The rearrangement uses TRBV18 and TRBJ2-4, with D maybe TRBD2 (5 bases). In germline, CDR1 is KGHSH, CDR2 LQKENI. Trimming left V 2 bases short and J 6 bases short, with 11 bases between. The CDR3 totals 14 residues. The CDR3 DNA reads TGTGCCAGCTCACCAGTCCCGGGGTTAAACATTCAGTACTTC. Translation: CASSPVPGLNIQYF.

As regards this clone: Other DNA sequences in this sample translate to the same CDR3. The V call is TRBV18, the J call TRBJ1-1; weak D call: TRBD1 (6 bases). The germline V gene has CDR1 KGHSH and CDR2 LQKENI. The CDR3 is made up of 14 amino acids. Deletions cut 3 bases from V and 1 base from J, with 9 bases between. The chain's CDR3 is CASSPATGNTEAFF. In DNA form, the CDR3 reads TGTGCCAGCTCACCGGCGACAGGGAACACTGAAGCTTTCTTT.

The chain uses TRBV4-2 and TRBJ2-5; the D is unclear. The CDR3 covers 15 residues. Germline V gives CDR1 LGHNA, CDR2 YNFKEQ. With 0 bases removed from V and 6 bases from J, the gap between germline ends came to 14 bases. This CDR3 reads CASSQEIGVKKTQYF. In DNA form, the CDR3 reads TGTGCCAGCAGCCAAGAAATAGGAGTCAAGAAGACCCAGTACTTC.

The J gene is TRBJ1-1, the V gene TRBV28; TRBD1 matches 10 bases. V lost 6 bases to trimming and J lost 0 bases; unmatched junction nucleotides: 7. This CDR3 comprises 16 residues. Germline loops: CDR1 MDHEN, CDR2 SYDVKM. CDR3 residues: CASRWTGGDVNTEAFF. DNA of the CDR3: TGTGCCAGCAGGTGGACAGGGGGAGATGTGAACACTGAAGCTTTCTTT.

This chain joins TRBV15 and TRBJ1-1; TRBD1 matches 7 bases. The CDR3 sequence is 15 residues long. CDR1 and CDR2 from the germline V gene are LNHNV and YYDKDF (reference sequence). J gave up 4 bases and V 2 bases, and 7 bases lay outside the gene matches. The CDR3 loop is CATSRRQGTLTEAFF. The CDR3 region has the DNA TGTGCCACCAGCAGAAGACAGGGTACCCTCACTGAAGCTTTCTTT.

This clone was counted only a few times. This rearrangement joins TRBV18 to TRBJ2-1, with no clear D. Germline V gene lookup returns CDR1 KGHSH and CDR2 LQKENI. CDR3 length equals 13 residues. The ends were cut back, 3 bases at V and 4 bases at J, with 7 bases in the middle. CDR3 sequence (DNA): TGTGCCAGCTCACCCCCTAGTTACAATGAGCAGTTCTTC. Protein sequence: CASSPPSYNEQFF. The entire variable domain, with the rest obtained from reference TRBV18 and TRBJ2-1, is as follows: NAGVMQNPRHLVRRRGQEARLRCSPMKGHSHVYWYRQLPEEGLKFMVYLQKENIIDESGMPKERFSAEFPKEGPSILRIQQVVRGDSAAYFCASSPPSYNEQFFGPGTRLTVL.

The CDR3 DNA is TGTGCCAGCAGCCTACTACGGGACTACATTGGTGGGGCCAACGTCCTGACTTTC. The encoded protein is CASSLLRDYIGGANVLTF. The chain combines TRBV3-1 (or the pseudogene TRBV3-2) with TRBJ2-6, with 7 bases fitting TRBD2. CDR1 and CDR2 (germline): LGHDT, YNNKEL (reference sequence). V lost 4 bases, J lost 3 bases, and 12 bases stayed unmatched. This CDR3 comprises 18 residues.

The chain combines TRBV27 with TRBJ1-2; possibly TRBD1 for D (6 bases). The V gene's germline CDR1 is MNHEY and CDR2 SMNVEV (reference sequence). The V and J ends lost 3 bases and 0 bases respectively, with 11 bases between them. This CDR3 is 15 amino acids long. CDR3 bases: TGTGCCAGCAGTTTCCAGGGGACCTCTAACTATGGCTACACCTTC. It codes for CASSFQGTSNYGYTF.

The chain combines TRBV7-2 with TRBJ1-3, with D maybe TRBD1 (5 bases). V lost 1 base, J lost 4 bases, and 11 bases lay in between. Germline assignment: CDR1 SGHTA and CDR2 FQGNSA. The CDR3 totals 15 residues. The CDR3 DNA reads TGTGCCAGCAGCTTAGGATGGGGGGAAGGAAACACCATATATTTT. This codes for CASSLGWGEGNTIYF.

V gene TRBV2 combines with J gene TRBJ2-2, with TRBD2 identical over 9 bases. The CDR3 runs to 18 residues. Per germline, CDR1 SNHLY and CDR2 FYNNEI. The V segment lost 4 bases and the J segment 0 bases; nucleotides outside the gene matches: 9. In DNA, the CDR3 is TGTGCCAGCAGTGCGGTGGGGCTAGCGGGGACGAACACCGGGGAGCTGTTTTTT. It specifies CASSAVGLAGTNTGELFF.

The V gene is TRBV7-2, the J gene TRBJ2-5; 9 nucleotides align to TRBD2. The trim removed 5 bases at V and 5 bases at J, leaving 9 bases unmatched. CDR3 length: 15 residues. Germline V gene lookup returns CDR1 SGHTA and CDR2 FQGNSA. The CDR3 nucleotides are TGTGCCAGCAGCACCCAAATAGCGGGAGTGGAGACCCAGTACTTC. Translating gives CASSTQIAGVETQYF.

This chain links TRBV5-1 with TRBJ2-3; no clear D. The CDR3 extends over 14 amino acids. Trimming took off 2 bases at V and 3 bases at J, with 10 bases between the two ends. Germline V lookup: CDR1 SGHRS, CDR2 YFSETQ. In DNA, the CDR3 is TGCGCCAGCAGCTTTTCCCAGGTAACAGATACGCAGTATTTT. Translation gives CASSFSQVTDTQYF.